This T cell receptor delta chain is drawn from a study of gamma-delta T cells after stem cell transplantation (dated by TCRdb to 2015 to 2016). From the cysteine through the phenylalanine, the CDR3 covers 25 amino acids. CDR3 DNA is the only sequence kept; it has 75 bases, read in frame from the first base. CDR1 and CDR2, looked up from the germline V gene, are TSWWSYY and QGS. Receptor amplification or capture employed RT-PCR. This sample was sequenced with an Illumina MiSeq. Via CATT, TCRdb reprocessed the public reads, and rows with identical DNA were then joined. In all, the sample holds some 1,300 delta-chain clones, and around 2% of those were seen once. In total, the top ten clones hold under 75% of the sample. A note on this clone: There is no known antigen for this receptor. The germline gene is not matched at one end of the junction; a read error may be the cause.

This receptor was identified in a human donor. It is not recorded whose cells these are; they may come from a transplant donor. This chain is built from TRDV1 and TRDJ2, with the D segment possibly TRDD2 or TRDD3, each aligning over 6 bases. Material for sequencing was gamma-delta T cells. The CDR3 loop reads CALGENPTKTVLILGYRLLTVQLFF. The sequenced DNA is TGTGCTCTTGGGGAAAATCCTACTAAGACCGTCCTAATTCTAGGATACCGCCTTTTGACAGTACAACTCTTCTTT.